This TCR beta chain was identified in a study of regulatory T cells in long-lasting Graves disease. Study results and caveats: Newly diagnosed patients had higher TCR diversity than persistent Graves' patients did.

On this clonotype: Its specificity is unknown.

Arm-PCR of CDR3 regions and iRepertoire HTBI primers were the basis on which TCR beta libraries were built. Under the authors' procedure: Throughout the samples, researchers identified some 62 TRBV and approximately 13 TRBJ segments. TCRdb redid the calling of the multiplex PCR reads with MiXCR, one entry per CDR3 protein. V and J calls and clone size were set by TCRdb, not the authors. This table holds around 250,000 distinct CDR3 sequences, 20% found once. Time point indicated: newly diagnosed GD, antithyroid drugs for less than 3 months. The TCR library used RNA extracted from PBMCs. CDR1 is LNHDA, CDR2 SQIVND, per germline (reference sequence). The J segment lost 7 bases and the V segment lost 3 bases, leaving 1 base of the junction unmatched. CDR3 length: 14 residues.

The sequence came from a female donor with Graves disease. The sample consisted of peripheral blood mononuclear cells (PBMCs), taken at new diagnosis, from a patient treated with antithyroid drugs. V gene TRBV19 combines with J gene TRBJ1-6; 9 bases line up with TRBD1. CDR3 nucleotides: TGTGCCAGTAGTATCGGACAGGGGAATTCACCCCTCCACTTT. Protein: CASSIGQGNSPLHF.